These T cell receptor beta chains were read from a single sample in a study of siplizumab effects on memory and regulatory T cells. TCRdb's table, derived via immunoSEQ multiplex PCR, lists solely in-frame clones and lacks some. The sample lists thousands of clones, less than 45% occurring once. Their cognate antigens are unknown. The specimen sequenced was CFSE-low (dividing) CD8+ T cells sorted from an allogeneic mixed lymphocyte reaction. The source is a human donor in good health; the cells came from an allogeneic mixed lymphocyte reaction. The CDR3 runs from the conserved cysteine through the conserved F or W. The D gene is left open where the match is weak. Clone size is shown for a subset of rows, as once, few, many or a class of expanded clone.

CDR3nt	CDR3aa	abundance	j_gene	d_gene	v_gene
TGTGCCAGTAAACCCGGAGGCGGGAGCTCCTACGAGCAGTACTTC	CASKPGGGSSYEQYF	many	TRBJ2-7	TRBD2	TRBV19
TGTGCCAGCAGCTTAGAGGCGGAGGTTCGTACTGAAGCTTTCTTT	CASSLEAEVRTEAFF	once	TRBJ1-1	-	TRBV9
TGTGCCAGCAGTTTATCGAGAGGGGAATCAGATACGCAGTATTTT	CASSLSRGESDTQYF	-	TRBJ2-3	-	TRBV27
TGCGCCAGCAGCCAAGGTAGCGGGAGACCACACGAGCAGTACTTC	CASSQGSGRPHEQYF	many	TRBJ2-7	TRBD2	TRBV4-3
TGTGCCAGCAGCTTGGCGTGGGAGAGGAGCTCCTGCGAGCAGTACTTC	CASSLAWERSSCEQYF	-	TRBJ2-7	-	TRBV5-6
TGTGCCAGCAGCTTAACGGTGTATGAGCAGTTCTTC	CASSLTVYEQFF	-	TRBJ2-1	-	TRBV7-6
TGTGCCAGTACCCCAGAAGCCCGCTCCTATAATTCACCCCTCCACTTT	CASTPEARSYNSPLHF	-	TRBJ1-6	-	TRBV19
TGTGCCAGCAGTTGGGACTTGACCACCGGGGAGCTGTTTTTT	CASSWDLTTGELFF	-	TRBJ2-2	-	TRBV6-5
TGTGCCAGCAGCTTATCGGGGGAGCAGTTCTTC	CASSLSGEQFF	medium-sized	TRBJ2-1	-	TRBV13
TGTGCCAGCAGCCTCCAGGGGTATCAGCCCCAGCATTTT	CASSLQGYQPQHF	-	TRBJ1-5	-	TRBV5-1
TGCGCCAGCAGCCCCGGGACAGGGGGCACCGGGGAGCTGTTTTTT	CASSPGTGGTGELFF	-	TRBJ2-2	TRBD1	TRBV4-1
TGTGCCAGCAGCTTAGTTAGCGACGAGCAGTACTTC	CASSLVSDEQYF	few	TRBJ2-7	-	TRBV7-6
TGCGCCAGCAGCCAAGATAGGGGAATTAACACCGGGGAGCTGTTTTTT	CASSQDRGINTGELFF	-	TRBJ2-2	-	TRBV7-2
TGTGCCAGCAGTGACTCGAATTCGCAGACTAGCAATCAGCCCCAGCATTTT	CASSDSNSQTSNQPQHF	-	TRBJ1-5	-	TRBV6-4
TGCAGCGTTGAACCAGGGGGCGGTGGCTACACCTTC	CSVEPGGGGYTF	medium-sized	TRBJ1-2	TRBD1	TRBV29-1
TGTGCCAGCAGCATATCCGGACGGGGGAACACTGAAGCTTTCTTT	CASSISGRGNTEAFF	medium-sized	TRBJ1-1	-	TRBV7-3
TGTGCCAGCAGTCCTACGGGGGAGTCCTACGAGCAGTACTTC	CASSPTGESYEQYF	medium-sized	TRBJ2-7	-	TRBV27
TGTGCCAGCAGTTACTACAGGGGCGCTGAAGCTTTCTTT	CASSYYRGAEAFF	medium-sized	TRBJ1-1	TRBD1	TRBV6-5
TGTGCCAGCAGCTTAGGGGACTACTATGAGCAGTTCTTC	CASSLGDYYEQFF	-	TRBJ2-1	TRBD2	TRBV7-2
TGCAGCGTGCGAGAAGCGGTCTCCTACGAGCAGTACTTC	CSVREAVSYEQYF	few	TRBJ2-7	-	TRBV29-1
TGTGCCTGGAGTAGGGTCGGAAACACCATATATTTT	CAWSRVGNTIYF	-	TRBJ1-3	-	TRBV30
TGCGCCAGCAGGGCCTCCGTGGGACTACACTACGAGCAGTACTTC	CASRASVGLHYEQYF	medium-sized	TRBJ2-7	TRBD2	TRBV10-2
TGTGCCAGCAGCTGGGGACTAGCGGGAGTGGAGACCCAGTACTTC	CASSWGLAGVETQYF	-	TRBJ2-5	TRBD2	TRBV5-4
TGTGCCAGTAGCACCGGAACACCCCTCCACTTT	CASSTGTPLHF	-	TRBJ1-6	-	TRBV19
TGTGCCAGCAGCTTAGGAGACACCATATATTTT	CASSLGDTIYF	medium-sized	TRBJ1-3	-	TRBV11-2
TGCAGCGTCGGAAGGGGACAGTACGAGCAGTACTTC	CSVGRGQYEQYF	medium-sized	TRBJ2-7	TRBD1	TRBV29-1
TGCAGCGCCGCCGGAGGGGCGGCCAATGAGCAGTTCTTC	CSAAGGAANEQFF	-	TRBJ2-1	-	TRBV29-1
TGTGCCAGCAGCTTAACCACAACTAATGAAAAACTGTTTTTT	CASSLTTTNEKLFF	medium-sized	TRBJ1-4	-	TRBV7-9
TGTGCCAGCAGCTGGGACAGGGAATCCTACGAGCAGTACTTC	CASSWDRESYEQYF	-	TRBJ2-7	TRBD1	TRBV5-5
TGTGCCAGCAGTAGCGGTGTTGCCTACAATGAGCAGTTCTTC	CASSSGVAYNEQFF	medium-sized	TRBJ2-1	-	TRBV27
TGTGCCAGCAGTCCCAGGGAGCCGGGCCCCACTGAAGCTTTCTTT	CASSPREPGPTEAFF	-	TRBJ1-1	-	TRBV27
TGCGCCAGCAGCCAAGGGGAGGCCACCACAGATACGCAGTATTTT	CASSQGEATTDTQYF	medium-sized	TRBJ2-3	-	TRBV4-1
TGTGCCAGCAGTTTATCAGGGGGGGACGTGTGGAATGAGCAGTTCTTC	CASSLSGGDVWNEQFF	medium-sized	TRBJ2-1	-	TRBV27
TGTGCCAGCAGTTTAACCCTCACAGATACGCAGTATTTT	CASSLTLTDTQYF	few	TRBJ2-3	-	TRBV27
TGTGCCAGCAGCCTCACCAGGGACAGCACTGAAGCTTTCTTT	CASSLTRDSTEAFF	-	TRBJ1-1	TRBD1	TRBV28
TGTGCCACCGGATCCTACAATGAGCAGTTCTTC	CATGSYNEQFF	medium-sized	TRBJ2-1	-	TRBV6-6